One and the same sample provided the 9 T cell receptor beta chains below, sequenced in a study of blood T cell repertoires in COVID-19. Some clones are missing from TCRdb's copy, which holds only in-frame ones; the method was immunoSEQ multiplex PCR. This sample has some 400,000 clones, with roughly 86% found just once. Sequences were obtained from peripheral blood. All receptors come from a woman younger than 45 with COVID-19, enrolled during active disease.

The chain couples TRBV18 to TRBJ2-5; 11 bases are shared with TRBD2. The CDR3 has 15 residues. Unmatched junction bases numbered 7, after V lost 6 bases and J lost 4 bases. Germline V gives CDR1 KGHSH, CDR2 LQKENI. The DNA for the CDR3 is TGTGCCAGCTCGGCCCTTAGCGGGAGGGGAGAGACCCAGTACTTC. As protein: CASSALSGRGETQYF.

The chain is built from TRBV9 and TRBJ2-7; maybe TRBD2 (5 bases). This CDR3 has 14 amino acids. V dropped 0 bases and J dropped 4 bases, with 11 bases sitting between them. Germline lookup yields CDR1 SGDLS and CDR2 YYNGEE. Here the CDR3 DNA reads TGTGCCAGCAGCGTAGCAGCTAGCTCGTACGAGCAGTACTTC. As protein: CASSVAASSYEQYF.

The V gene is TRBV5-1, the J gene TRBJ2-1, with 11 bases that match TRBD2. The J segment lost 6 bases and the V segment lost 9 bases, leaving 8 bases of the junction unmatched. Germline assignment: CDR1 SGHRS and CDR2 YFSETQ. The CDR3 length is 14 residues. In nucleotides, the CDR3 is TGCGCCACCGCCGAACTAGCGGGAGTCAATGAGCAGTTCTTC. It encodes CATAELAGVNEQFF.

V usage is TRBV4-1 and J usage is TRBJ1-3; TRBD1 might be the D (6 bases). Germline CDR1 MGHRA, CDR2 YSYEKL. Between the trimmed V and J ends, which lost 4 bases and 0 bases, there was a span of 16 bases. The CDR3 consists of 17 residues. The CDR3 reads CASSPNSGGHSGNTIYF. In nucleotides, the CDR3 is TGCGCCAGCAGCCCGAACTCGGGGGGCCACTCTGGAAACACCATATATTTT.

This clone has just one count. The J gene is TRBJ2-3, the V gene TRBV20-1; D is uncertain. The V end was cut by 0 bases, the J end by 7 bases, with 5 bases between. Germline V gene sequence: CDR1 DFQATT, CDR2 SNEGSKA (reference sequence). CDR3 length: 11 amino acids. In DNA, the CDR3 is TGCAGTGCTAGAGAAACATATACGCAGTATTTT. This codes for CSARETYTQYF.

The rearrangement links TRBV2 to TRBJ2-1; 11 bases are shared with TRBD2. The trim removed 6 bases at V and 2 bases at J, leaving 3 bases unmatched. This CDR3 has 15 amino acids. In germline, CDR1 is SNHLY, CDR2 FYNNEI. CDR3 in amino acids: CASRETSGAYNEQFF. The CDR3, as DNA: TGTGCCAGCAGAGAGACTAGCGGGGCCTACAATGAGCAGTTCTTC.

The chain employs TRBV19 and TRBJ2-2; D possibly corresponds to TRBD2 (6 bases). In germline, CDR1 is LNHDA, CDR2 SQIVND (reference sequence). Deletions cut 10 bases from V and 1 base from J, with 25 bases between. The CDR3 is 18 residues long. DNA for the CDR3: TGTGCCACTACGGAGGCGGTAGCGGCCGACTGGAACACCGGGGAGCTGTTTTTT. This encodes CATTEAVAADWNTGELFF.

This chain joins TRBV6-5 and TRBJ2-7; 9 nucleotides align to TRBD2. Germline CDR1 reads MNHEY; CDR2 reads SVGAGI. V gave up 11 bases and J gave up 2 bases; unmatched junction bases: 10. The CDR3 has 14 amino acids. CDR3 bases: TGTGCCGGGAGGCGGCGGGAGGGCCCCTACGAGCAGTACTTC. It codes for CAGRRREGPYEQYF.

The chain recombines TRBV3-1 (or the pseudogene TRBV3-2) with TRBJ1-4; the match to TRBD1 covers 7 bases. Germline V gives CDR1 LGHDT, CDR2 YNNKEL (reference sequence). CDR3 length: 13 amino acids. The ends lost 1 base at V and 7 bases at J; junction bases unmatched: 0. The CDR3 DNA reads TGTGCCAGCAGCCAAGGACAGGGTGAAAAACTGTTTTTT. This encodes CASSQGQGEKLFF.